The present T cell receptor (beta chain) was sequenced within a study of CD8+ T cells in alopecia areata (dated by TCRdb to the late 2010s). The study in broad terms: Treated patients were enrolled in an open-label pilot trial of oral tofacitinib, 5 to 10 mg twice daily, for moderate-to-severe alopecia areata. Patients received tofacitinib for 6 to 18 months and were then followed off drug for 6 months to check for delayed response and recurrence. The SALT score, which quantifies the percentage of affected scalp surface area, was used to measure disease severity in treated patients. High-throughput TCRbeta sequencing was used to examine T cell clonal expansion in alopecia areata in both the C3H/HeJ mouse model and human patients. Human TCRbeta sequencing covered scalp tissue and sorted CD4+ and CD8+ peripheral blood T cells from patchy and totalis/universalis alopecia areata patients and healthy controls. Patients on tofacitinib were biopsied at baseline and after 4 and 24 weeks of treatment, and several of the patients also had a later scalp biopsy. Scalp clonality was compared among normal scalp (n=4), patchy alopecia areata scalp (n=8), and alopecia totalis/universalis scalp (n=8). RNA came from the PAXgene miRNA kit for fixed scalp, the miRNeasy kit for PBMCs, and the RNeasy kit for mouse skin. TCRbeta CDR3 regions were amplified by immunoSEQ multiplex PCR using 35 Vbeta forward and 13 Jbeta reverse primers.

The paper's findings and limits, for the study overall: Tofacitinib significantly decreased scalp clonality and the number of expanded CD8+ clones among the top 100 scalp clones. Compared with normal scalp, lesional scalp, particularly in alopecia totalis/universalis, had higher clonality and more expanded CD8+ clones, which suggests antigenic drive. The treated cohort was small, with a single nonresponder, so links between baseline CD8+ expansion and response need larger studies. Shared TCR sequences between patients were less evident than in mice, which may be partly attributable to HLA diversity in the patient population. Scalp TCR repertoire analysis is complicated because resident alphabeta T cells in normal human skin are also sequenced, whereas mouse skin is dominated by gammadelta T cells. Many expanded lesional clones persisted in scalp and blood during tofacitinib treatment, which may partly explain relapse after stopping treatment.

This clone was picked up a small number of times. Its antigen is currently not known. No quality values exist for individual bases; no much larger clone is one base distant. The V end gives up 0 bases and the J end 0 bases, leaving 0 bases in the junction not matched to a gene. CDR1 MGHRA and CDR2 YSYEKL were looked up in the germline V gene. Reading from cysteine to phenylalanine, the CDR3 counts 16 amino acids. Of the read, only the CDR3 DNA is kept; its 48 bases are in frame from base 1. The meaning of the sample's time point label: about 5 months on oral tofacitinib. The sample's treatment or condition label, decoded: oral pan-JAK inhibitor, 5-10 mg twice daily. Peripheral blood and lesional scalp punch biopsies were obtained from patients with alopecia areata. PBMCs were isolated by density centrifugation and stained for CD3, CD4 and CD8, and CD4+ and CD8+ T cells were sorted on a FACSAria. The protocol used for the library was the immunoSEQ multiplex PCR assay. RNA was extracted from all samples and reverse transcribed into cDNA, which served as template for TCR sequencing. SuperScript III was used for first-strand cDNA synthesis, primed with a 2:1 mix of oligo-dT and random hexamers. A synthetic immune receptor repertoire was used to measure amplification bias, and any remaining bias was corrected computationally. In the paper's pipeline: After raw reads were preprocessed to remove errors, the CDR3 was defined following IMGT conventions as running from the conserved cysteine to phenylalanine. Clonality was calculated as 1 minus Shannon entropy normalized by log2 of the number of productive unique TCRs. Scalp TCRbeta sequences were cross-referenced with sorted blood CD4 and CD8 repertoires so that the CD4 or CD8 identity of scalp clones could be inferred. TCRdb re-hosts the immuneACCESS table, in-frame sequences only. Its copies lack some clones; in the studies checked, an unresolved V gene accounts for under half of them, and the cause for the rest is not known. The V and J calls and clone size were taken over from that table, and D and trimming were inferred from the DNA. The sample contains about 300,000 clones, roughly 64% of them found a single time. Clones ranked in the top ten supply about 1.7% of the sample.

The receptor was isolated from a human donor with alopecia areata. The chain couples TRBV4-1 to TRBJ2-1, and 9 bases in between align with TRBD2. This specimen consisted of CD4+ T cells sorted from blood, obtained at week 24, from a patient treated with tofacitinib. The sequenced DNA: TGCGCCAGCAGCCAAGAACTAGCGGGCTCCTACAATGAGCAGTTCTTC. It encodes CASSQELAGSYNEQFF.